One and the same sample provided the 7 T cell receptor beta chains below, sequenced in a study of blood T cells in healthy people across ages. The use of a sample-barcoded 5' primer and a J-beta primer mix characterized a second PCR of roughly 6 to 11 cycles. MiXCR, applied by TCRdb to the 5' RACE reads, yields one record per CDR3 protein. The top ten hold 0.75% of the sample, which has around 1,000,000 distinct CDR3 sequences, about 25% seen once. Separately, the same data were catalogued under a study of T cells of mothers and their children.

Material: blood. These receptors all come from a girl aged 2 to 10 in good health.

The genes are TRBV6-2 or TRBV6-3 and TRBJ1-2; D call uncertain. V dropped 7 bases and J dropped 4 bases, with 10 bases sitting between them. CDR1 and CDR2 (germline): MNHEY, SVGEGT. The CDR3 loop spans 12 amino acids. The DNA for the CDR3 is TGTGCCAGCAATACCGGAAGCTATGGCTACACCTTC. It yields the protein CASNTGSYGYTF.

The chain has TRBV7-9 and TRBJ1-1; possibly TRBD1 for D (5 bases). Germline loops: CDR1 SEHNR, CDR2 FQNEAQ (reference sequence). The CDR3 runs to 17 residues. V lost 6 bases to trimming and J lost 0 bases, with 20 bases between them. CDR3 sequence reads: CASRSTTEENMNTEAFF. The CDR3 DNA reads as TGTGCCAGCAGATCAACGACAGAGGAAAATATGAACACTGAAGCTTTCTTT.

The J gene is TRBJ2-7, the V gene TRBV29-1; 11 bases fit TRBD1. The CDR3 is made up of 14 amino acids. CDR1 and CDR2 (germline): SQVTM, ANQGSEA. With V trimmed by 7 bases and J by 2 bases, 7 bases remained unmatched. CDR3 residues: CSAEGTGGTYEQYF. For the CDR3, the DNA is TGCAGCGCAGAAGGGACAGGGGGTACCTACGAGCAGTACTTC.

The chain uses TRBV20-1 and TRBJ2-3, with D perhaps matching TRBD2 (5 bases). There are 15 residues in the CDR3. Per germline, CDR1 DFQATT and CDR2 SNEGSKA (reference sequence). Trimming left V 6 bases short and J 2 bases short, with 18 bases between. CDR3 region: CSAQRPSGNTDTQYF. DNA for the CDR3: TGCAGTGCGCAAAGGCCGTCCGGGAACACAGATACGCAGTATTTT.

This clonotype showed up just a few times. The genes are TRBV3-1 and TRBJ2-1; tentatively, D is TRBD2 (6 bases). The CDR3 contains 16 residues. Germline V gene sequence: CDR1 LGHDT, CDR2 YNNKEL (reference sequence). V dropped 1 base and J dropped 0 bases, with 10 bases sitting between them. CDR3 in DNA: TGTGCCAGCAGCCAAGCCGGAGGGCCCTCCTACAATGAGCAGTTCTTC. It specifies CASSQAGGPSYNEQFF.

This clonotype has a handful of counts. This chain uses TRBV6-1 with TRBJ2-3; D ambiguous. V was clipped by 3 bases and J by 8 bases, with 9 bases between them. There are 12 residues in the CDR3. The germline V gene has CDR1 MNHNS and CDR2 SASEGT. CDR3 region: CASSELGVTQYF. In nucleotides, the CDR3 is TGTGCCAGCAGTGAGTTAGGTGTTACGCAGTATTTT.

The chain employs TRBV12-3 or TRBV12-4 and TRBJ2-5, with 11 positions matching TRBD1. The J call is uncertain, as TRBJ2-7 better fits the DNA end. This CDR3 is built from 16 residues. The CDR3: CASSHTPGQGAYEQYF. In DNA form, the CDR3 reads TGTGCCAGCAGTCATACCCCGGGACAGGGGGCCTACGAGCAGTACTTC.